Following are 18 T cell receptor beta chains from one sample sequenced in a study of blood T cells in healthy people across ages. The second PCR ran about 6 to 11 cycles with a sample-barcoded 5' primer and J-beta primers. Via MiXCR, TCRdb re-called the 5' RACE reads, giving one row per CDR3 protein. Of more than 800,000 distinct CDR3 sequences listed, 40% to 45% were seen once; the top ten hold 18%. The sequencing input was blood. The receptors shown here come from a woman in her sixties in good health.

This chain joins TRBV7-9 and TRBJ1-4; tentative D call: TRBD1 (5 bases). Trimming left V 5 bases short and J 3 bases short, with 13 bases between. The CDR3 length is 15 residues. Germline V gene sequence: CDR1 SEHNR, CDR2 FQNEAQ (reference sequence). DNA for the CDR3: TGTGCCAGCAGCCTCCCGGGGGGACCTAATGAAAAACTGTTTTTT. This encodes CASSLPGGPNEKLFF. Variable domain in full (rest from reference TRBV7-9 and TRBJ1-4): DTGVSQNPRHKITKRGQNVTFRCDPISEHNRLYWYRQTLGQGPEFLTYFQNEAQLEKSRLLSDRFSAERPKGSFSTLEIQRTEQGDSAMYLCASSLPGGPNEKLFFGSGTQLSVL.

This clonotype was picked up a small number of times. CDR3 protein: CASSLTRTPTNEQFF. The CDR3 DNA sequence: TGTGCCAGCAGCCTAACTCGTACCCCGACTAATGAGCAGTTCTTC. This chain joins TRBV14 and TRBJ2-1; D remains ambiguous. V lost 4 bases and J 7 bases, leaving 17 bases between the germline ends. Germline lookup yields CDR1 SGHDN and CDR2 FVKESK. The CDR3 runs 15 residues.

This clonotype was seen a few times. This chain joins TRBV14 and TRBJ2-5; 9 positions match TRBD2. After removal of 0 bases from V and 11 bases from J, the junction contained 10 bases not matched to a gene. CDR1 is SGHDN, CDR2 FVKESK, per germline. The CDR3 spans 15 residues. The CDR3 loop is CASSQDSGLAREQYF. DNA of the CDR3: TGTGCCAGCAGCCAAGATTCGGGACTAGCAAGGGAGCAGTACTTC.

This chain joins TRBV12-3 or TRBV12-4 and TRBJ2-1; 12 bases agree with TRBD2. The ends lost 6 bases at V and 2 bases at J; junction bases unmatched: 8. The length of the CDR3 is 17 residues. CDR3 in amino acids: CASSPSSGRAAYNEQFF. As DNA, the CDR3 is TGTGCCAGCAGCCCGTCTAGCGGGAGGGCCGCCTACAATGAGCAGTTCTTC.

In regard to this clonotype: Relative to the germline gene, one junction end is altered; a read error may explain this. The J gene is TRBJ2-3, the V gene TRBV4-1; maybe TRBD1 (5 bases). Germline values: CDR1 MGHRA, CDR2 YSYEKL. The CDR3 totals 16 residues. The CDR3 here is CASSQDIGAGTDTQYF. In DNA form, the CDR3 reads TGCGCTAGCAGCCAAGATATAGGGGCTGGCACAGATACGCAGTATTTT.

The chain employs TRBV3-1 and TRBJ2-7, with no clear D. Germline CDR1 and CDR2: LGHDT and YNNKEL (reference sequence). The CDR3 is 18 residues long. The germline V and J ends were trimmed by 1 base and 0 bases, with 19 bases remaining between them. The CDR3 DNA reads TGTGCCAGCAGCCAAGGTCCTTCACCGAGCAAGTACTCCTACGAGCAGTACTTC. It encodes CASSQGPSPSKYSYEQYF.

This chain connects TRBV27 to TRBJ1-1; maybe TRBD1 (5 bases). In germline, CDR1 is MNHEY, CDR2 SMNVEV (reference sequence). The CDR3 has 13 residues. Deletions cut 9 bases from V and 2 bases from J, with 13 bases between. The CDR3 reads CASSAGANTEAFF. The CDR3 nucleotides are TGTGCCAGTAGCGCCGGGGCCAACACTGAAGCTTTCTTT.

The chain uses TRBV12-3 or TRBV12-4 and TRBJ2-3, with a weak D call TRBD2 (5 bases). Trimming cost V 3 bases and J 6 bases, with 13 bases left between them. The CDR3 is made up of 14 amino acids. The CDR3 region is CASSFPARADTQYF. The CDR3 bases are TGTGCCAGCAGTTTTCCCGCGAGGGCCGATACGCAGTATTTT.

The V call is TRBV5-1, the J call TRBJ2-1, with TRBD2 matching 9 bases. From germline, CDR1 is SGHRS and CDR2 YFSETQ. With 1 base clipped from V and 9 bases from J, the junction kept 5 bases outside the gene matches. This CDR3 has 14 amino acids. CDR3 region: CASSLPSGNGEQFF. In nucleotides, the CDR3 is TGCGCCAGCAGCTTGCCTAGCGGGAATGGTGAGCAGTTCTTC. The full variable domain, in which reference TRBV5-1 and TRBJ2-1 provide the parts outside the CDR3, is KAGVTQTPRYLIKTRGQQVTLSCSPISGHRSVSWYQQTPGQGLQFLFEYFSETQRNKGNFPGRFSGRQFSNSRSEMNVSTLELGDSALYLCASSLPSGNGEQFFGPGTRLTVL.

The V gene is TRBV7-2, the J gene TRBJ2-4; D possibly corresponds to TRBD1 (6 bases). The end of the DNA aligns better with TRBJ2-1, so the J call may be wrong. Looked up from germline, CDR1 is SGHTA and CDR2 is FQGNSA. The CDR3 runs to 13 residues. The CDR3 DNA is TGTGCCAGCAGCTCTTCTACAGGGTTGGAGCAGTTCTTC. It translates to CASSSSTGLEQFF.

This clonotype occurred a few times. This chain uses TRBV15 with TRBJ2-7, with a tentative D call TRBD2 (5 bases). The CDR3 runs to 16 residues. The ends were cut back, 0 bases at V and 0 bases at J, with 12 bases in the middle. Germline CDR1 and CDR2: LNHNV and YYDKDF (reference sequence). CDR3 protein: CATSRDRRVISYEQYF. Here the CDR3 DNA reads TGTGCCACCAGCAGAGATAGGCGGGTGATCTCCTACGAGCAGTACTTC.

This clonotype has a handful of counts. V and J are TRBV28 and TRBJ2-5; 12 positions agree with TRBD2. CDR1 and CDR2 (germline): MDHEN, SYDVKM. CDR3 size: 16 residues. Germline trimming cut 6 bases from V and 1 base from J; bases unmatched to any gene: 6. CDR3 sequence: CASRLWGLAGQETQYF. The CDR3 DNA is TGTGCCAGCAGACTATGGGGACTAGCGGGCCAAGAGACCCAGTACTTC.

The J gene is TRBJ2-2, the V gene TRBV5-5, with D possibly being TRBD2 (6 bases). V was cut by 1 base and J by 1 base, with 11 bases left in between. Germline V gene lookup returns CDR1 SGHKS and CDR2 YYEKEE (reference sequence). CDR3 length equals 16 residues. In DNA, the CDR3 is TGTGCCAGCAGCTTGCGTTGGCGGGAGAACACCGGGGAGCTGTTTTTT. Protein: CASSLRWRENTGELFF.

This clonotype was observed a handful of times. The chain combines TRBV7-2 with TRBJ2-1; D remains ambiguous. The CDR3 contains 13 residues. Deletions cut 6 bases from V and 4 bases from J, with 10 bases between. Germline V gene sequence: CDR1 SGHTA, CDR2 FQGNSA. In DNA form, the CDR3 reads TGTGCCAGCAGACGCGACTTTTACAATGAGCAGTTCTTC. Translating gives CASRRDFYNEQFF.

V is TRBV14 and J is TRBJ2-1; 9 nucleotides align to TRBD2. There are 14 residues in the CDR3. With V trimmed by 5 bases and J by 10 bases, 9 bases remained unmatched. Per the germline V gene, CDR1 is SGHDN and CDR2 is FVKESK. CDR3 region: CASSDGLARREQFF. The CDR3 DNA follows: TGTGCCAGCAGCGACGGACTAGCGCGTAGAGAGCAGTTCTTC. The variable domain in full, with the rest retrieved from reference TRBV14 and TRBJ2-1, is EAGVTQFPSHSVIEKGQTVTLRCDPISGHDNLYWYRRVMGKEIKFLLHFVKESKQDESGMPNNRFLAERTGGTYSTLKVQPAELEDSGVYFCASSDGLARREQFFGPGTRLTVL.

The DNA for the CDR3 is TGCAGTGTCAGCAGCGTAGAAGGGACTCAAGAGACCCAGTACTTC. It specifies CSVSSVEGTQETQYF. The rearrangement uses TRBV20-1 and TRBJ2-5, with a weak D call TRBD2 (6 bases). V was pared by 7 bases and J by 2 bases, with 20 bases between. The CDR3 has 15 residues. Germline assignment: CDR1 DFQATT and CDR2 SNEGSKA (reference sequence).

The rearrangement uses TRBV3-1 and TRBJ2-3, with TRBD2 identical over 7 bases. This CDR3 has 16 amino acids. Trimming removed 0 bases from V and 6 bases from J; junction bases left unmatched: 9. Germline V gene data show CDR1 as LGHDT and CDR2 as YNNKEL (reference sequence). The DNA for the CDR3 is TGTGCCAGCAGCCAAGAATGGGGGGGTGCGTTTGATACGCAGTATTTT. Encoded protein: CASSQEWGGAFDTQYF.

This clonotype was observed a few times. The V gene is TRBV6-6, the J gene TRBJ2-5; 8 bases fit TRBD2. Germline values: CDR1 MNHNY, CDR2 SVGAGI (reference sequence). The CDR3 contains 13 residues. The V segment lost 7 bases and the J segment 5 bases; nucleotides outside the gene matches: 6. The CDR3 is CASTGGRFETQYF. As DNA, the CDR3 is TGTGCCAGCACCGGCGGGAGGTTTGAGACCCAGTACTTC.